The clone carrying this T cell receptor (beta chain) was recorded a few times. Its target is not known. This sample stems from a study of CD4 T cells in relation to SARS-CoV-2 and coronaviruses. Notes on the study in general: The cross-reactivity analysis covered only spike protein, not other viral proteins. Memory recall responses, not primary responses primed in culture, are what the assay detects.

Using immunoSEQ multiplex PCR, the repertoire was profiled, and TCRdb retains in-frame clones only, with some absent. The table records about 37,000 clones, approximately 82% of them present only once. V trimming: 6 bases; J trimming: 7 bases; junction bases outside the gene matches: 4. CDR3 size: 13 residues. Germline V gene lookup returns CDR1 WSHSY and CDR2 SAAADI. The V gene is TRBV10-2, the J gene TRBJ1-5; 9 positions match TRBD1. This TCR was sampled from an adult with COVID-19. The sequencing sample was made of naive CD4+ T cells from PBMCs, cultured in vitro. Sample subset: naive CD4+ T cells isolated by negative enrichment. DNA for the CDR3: TGCGCCAGCAGGGGACAGGGCCTCCAGCCCCAGCATTTT. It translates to CASRGQGLQPQHF.